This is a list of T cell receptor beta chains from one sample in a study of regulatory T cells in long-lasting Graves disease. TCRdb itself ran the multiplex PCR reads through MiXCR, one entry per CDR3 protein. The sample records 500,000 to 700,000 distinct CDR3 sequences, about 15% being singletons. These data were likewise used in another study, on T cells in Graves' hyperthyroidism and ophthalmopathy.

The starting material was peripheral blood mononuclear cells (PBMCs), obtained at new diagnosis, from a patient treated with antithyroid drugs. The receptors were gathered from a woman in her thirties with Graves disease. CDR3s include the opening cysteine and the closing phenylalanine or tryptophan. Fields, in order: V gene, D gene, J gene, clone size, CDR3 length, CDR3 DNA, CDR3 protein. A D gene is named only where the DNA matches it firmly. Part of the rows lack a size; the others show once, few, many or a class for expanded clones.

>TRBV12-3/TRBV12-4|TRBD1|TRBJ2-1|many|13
TGTGCCAGCAGGGGACAGGGCATTGGTGAGCAGTTCTTC
CASRGQGIGEQFF
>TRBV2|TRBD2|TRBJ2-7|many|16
TGTGCCAGCAGTGAAGCCGGATCCGGGGGGGGGGAGGAGCAGTACTTC
CASSEAGSGGGEEQYF
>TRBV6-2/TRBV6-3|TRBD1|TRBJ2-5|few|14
TGTGCCAGCAGTTGGACAGGGGTCGGGGAGACCCAGTACTTC
CASSWTGVGETQYF
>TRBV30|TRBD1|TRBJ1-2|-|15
TGTGCCTGGAGTGTTGGTAAAGGGACAGGGCATGGCTACACCTTC
CAWSVGKGTGHGYTF
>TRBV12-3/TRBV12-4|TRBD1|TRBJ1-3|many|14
TGTGCCAGCAGTTACGACAGGGGGGGAAACACCATATATTTT
CASSYDRGGNTIYF
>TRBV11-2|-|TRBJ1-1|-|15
TGTGCCAGCAGCTTACAGGGAGGGGGGCGAACTGAAGCTTTCTTT
CASSLQGGGRTEAFF
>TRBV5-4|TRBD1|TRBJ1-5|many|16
TGTGCCAGCAGCTTGGGGGGCAGGGGGTCTAATCAGCCCCAGCATTTT
CASSLGGRGSNQPQHF
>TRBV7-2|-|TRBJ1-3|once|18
TGTGCCAGCAGCTTGGGACGGCTAGTCCAGAGCTCTGGAAACACCATATATTTT
CASSLGRLVQSSGNTIYF
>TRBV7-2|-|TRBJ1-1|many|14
TGTGCCAGCAGCTTACAGGGATTCGGCACTGAAGCTTTCTTT
CASSLQGFGTEAFF
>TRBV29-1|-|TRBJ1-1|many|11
TGCAGCGTTGACAGGTACACTGAAGCTTTCTTT
CSVDRYTEAFF
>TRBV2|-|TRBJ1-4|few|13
TGTGCCAGCAACCCGGACGGAATGGGGAAACTGTTTTTT
CASNPDGMGKLFF
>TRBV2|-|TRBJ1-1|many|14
TGTGCCAGCGTAGTTTTTGGGCTGTCTACTGAAGCTTTCTTT
CASVVFGLSTEAFF
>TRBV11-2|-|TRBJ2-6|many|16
TGTGCCAGCAGCTTAGTTTCAGCGGCTGGGGCCAACGTCCTGACTTTC
CASSLVSAAGANVLTF
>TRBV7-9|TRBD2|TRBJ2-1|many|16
TGTGCCAGCAGCTTAAGGCGGGGCGGGAGCAACAATGAGCAGTTCTTC
CASSLRRGGSNNEQFF